This section outlines one TCR beta chain sequence together with its context. Its antigen is not known. Trimming cost V 2 bases and J 10 bases; bases outside gene matches: 11. The CDR3 totals 15 residues. CDR1 is MNHEY, CDR2 SMNVEV, per germline (reference sequence). Combining a sample-barcoded 5' primer with a J-beta primer mix, a second PCR ran for roughly 7 to 11 cycles. Each cDNA molecule carried a tag from a template-switch adaptor that contained 12 random nucleotides. TCRdb reprocessed the 5' RACE reads with MiXCR, giving one entry per CDR3 protein. The repertoire holds 650,000 to 900,000 distinct CDR3 sequences, under 80% seen once, with roughly 26% in the top ten. Healthy Caucasian individuals from Russia aged about 6 to 90 served as donors. The data stem from a study of blood T cells in healthy people across ages. Study details: Template switching recovered approximately one barcoded beta molecule for every two T cells.

Findings and caveats of the study: Expanded clonotype changes were possibly confounded by unknown donor CMV status.

This sequence joins TRBV27 and TRBJ2-3, with 8 bases lining up with TRBD1. The source material was blood. The clonotype was recovered from a man aged 25-45 years in good health. The CDR3 nucleotides are TGTGCCAGCAGTTTAGGACAGGGAGTCACTAGGTCGCAGTATTTT. It encodes CASSLGQGVTRSQYF.